The 12 T cell receptor beta chains given below trace back to one sample, sequenced in a study of cytomegalovirus exposure and HLA in healthy donors. The PCR made use of 60 Vbeta and 13 Jbeta primers. Sequencing used immunoSEQ multiplex PCR; TCRdb keeps in-frame clones, though not all of them. The sample table sets out fewer than 85,000 clones. Sequencing used PBMCs. All receptors derive from a female donor in good health and CMV-seropositive.

The V call is TRBV6-5, the J call TRBJ2-3, with D possibly TRBD1 on 7 matching bases. CDR3 length: 15 amino acids. V was clipped by 0 bases and J by 3 bases, with 10 bases between them. From germline, CDR1 is MNHEY and CDR2 SVGAGI. The CDR3 region is CASSYSPGGTDTQYF. The CDR3 DNA reads as TGTGCCAGCAGTTACTCGCCAGGGGGGACAGATACGCAGTATTTT.

The chain combines TRBV7-3 with TRBJ1-2, with 10 bases matching TRBD1. The CDR3 has 15 residues. Per germline, CDR1 SGHTA and CDR2 FQGTGA. The trim removed 5 bases at V and 4 bases at J, leaving 7 bases unmatched. The CDR3 is CASSPGQGHRYGYTF. The CDR3 DNA follows: TGTGCCAGCAGCCCGGGACAGGGGCACCGCTATGGCTACACCTTC.

The CDR3 DNA is TGTGCCAGCAGTCCAAGCTTAGCCTACGAGCAGTACTTC. It codes for CASSPSLAYEQYF. The chain is built from TRBV28 and TRBJ2-7; D remains ambiguous. V was clipped by 5 bases and J by 2 bases, with 10 bases between them. Germline CDR1 is MDHEN and CDR2 is SYDVKM. The CDR3 is 13 amino acids.

This chain joins TRBV4-1 and TRBJ2-6, with D unclear. The V and J ends lost 6 bases and 0 bases respectively, with 18 bases between them. CDR1 MGHRA and CDR2 YSYEKL come from the germline V gene. This CDR3 contains 18 residues. DNA of the CDR3: TGCGCCAGCAGTTCAACTCCCGTATTTACCTCTGGGGCCAACGTCCTGACTTTC. Translating gives CASSSTPVFTSGANVLTF.

V usage is TRBV6-6 and J usage is TRBJ2-7; 10 bases fit TRBD1. V gave up 1 base and J gave up 4 bases; unmatched junction bases: 7. This CDR3 region has 16 residues. CDR1 is MNHNY and CDR2 is SVGAGI in the germline V gene (reference sequence). The CDR3 is CASSYLAGQGNYEQYF. The CDR3 DNA reads as TGTGCCAGCAGTTACTTGGCGGGACAGGGGAATTACGAGCAGTACTTC.

The V gene is TRBV9, the J gene TRBJ1-2, with D unresolved. The V gene lost 2 bases and the J gene lost 0 bases, with 5 bases spanning the gap. This CDR3 region has 13 residues. CDR1 SGDLS and CDR2 YYNGEE come from the germline V gene. The CDR3 protein is CASSVAANYGYTF. In nucleotides, the CDR3 is TGTGCCAGCAGCGTCGCGGCTAACTATGGCTACACCTTC.

The V gene is TRBV4-3, the J gene TRBJ2-4; weak D call: TRBD1 (6 bases). Trimming left V 2 bases short and J 0 bases short, with 14 bases between. Germline V gene lookup returns CDR1 LGHNA and CDR2 YSLEER. CDR3 length: 17 residues. This CDR3 is CASSQQQGLLAKNIQYF. CDR3 DNA: TGCGCCAGCAGCCAACAACAGGGTCTTTTAGCCAAAAACATTCAGTACTTC.

Frequency places this clone as medium-sized. The chain couples TRBV13 to TRBJ1-2; TRBD1 matches at 7 bases. CDR3 length: 14 amino acids. Germline CDR1 is PRHDT and CDR2 is FYEKMQ (reference sequence). The V and J ends lost 0 bases and 5 bases, in that order; junction bases with no gene match: 3. CDR3 DNA sequence: TGTGCCAGCAGCTTAGGATCAGGGGGATATGGCTACACCTTC. Translation gives CASSLGSGGYGYTF.

CDR3 nucleotide sequence: TGTGCCAGCAGCCCTTCGACAGGGGTGAACACTGAAGCTTTCTTT. Translated, it gives CASSPSTGVNTEAFF. The chain couples TRBV14 to TRBJ1-1; TRBD1 agrees at 8 bases. CDR1 and CDR2 (germline): SGHDN, FVKESK. The CDR3 is 15 residues long. J lost 0 bases, V lost 4 bases, and 4 bases had no gene match.

This chain connects TRBV6-5 to TRBJ2-7; D may be TRBD2 (6 bases). Trimming left V 2 bases short and J 7 bases short, with 18 bases between. Per the germline V gene, CDR1 is MNHEY and CDR2 is SVGAGI. The length of the CDR3 is 15 residues. CDR3: CASSYRAGSGGEQYF. The DNA for the CDR3 is TGTGCCAGCAGTTACAGGGCAGGGAGTGGGGGGGAGCAGTACTTC.

The rearrangement links TRBV2 to TRBJ2-7; D may be TRBD2 (5 bases). Looked up from germline, CDR1 is SNHLY and CDR2 is FYNNEI. V was pared by 6 bases and J by 2 bases, with 5 bases between. CDR3 size: 11 residues. CDR3 DNA: TGTGCCAGCAGCGGGACCTACGAGCAGTACTTC. The encoded protein is CASSGTYEQYF.

The chain links TRBV19 to TRBJ2-3; 8 bases fit TRBD2. This CDR3 contains 15 residues. V lost 4 bases and J lost 2; bases outside the gene matches: 5. Germline V gene lookup returns CDR1 LNHDA and CDR2 SQIVND (reference sequence). The CDR3: CASSTGLAVTDTQYF. CDR3 in DNA: TGTGCCAGTAGTACCGGACTAGCAGTCACAGATACGCAGTATTTT.